The 12 T cell receptor beta chains given below trace back to one sample, sequenced in a study of blood T cell repertoires in COVID-19. The data were produced by immunoSEQ multiplex PCR, yet TCRdb's version contains in-frame clones alone and is incomplete. Here the sample spans over 200,000 clones, about 83% being singletons. Specimen: peripheral blood. These receptors were obtained from a woman in her forties or fifties with active or convalescent COVID-19.

The genes are TRBV6-5 and TRBJ1-1; possible D gene TRBD1, 6 bases. V was clipped by 6 bases and J by 1 base, with 9 bases between them. Per the germline V gene, CDR1 is MNHEY and CDR2 is SVGAGI. The CDR3 covers 13 residues. CDR3 residues: CASRRGQNTEAFF. CDR3 in DNA: TGTGCCAGCAGAAGGGGACAGAACACTGAAGCTTTCTTT.

The chain couples TRBV11-2 to TRBJ2-3; D may be TRBD2 (6 bases). The CDR3 spans 16 residues. The germline gives CDR1 SGHAT, CDR2 FQNNGV. Trimming shortened V by 1 base and J by 3 bases, and 14 bases separated the two germline ends. This chain's CDR3 is CASSLALGGGTDTQYF. The CDR3 DNA is TGTGCCAGCAGCTTAGCGTTGGGAGGTGGGACAGATACGCAGTATTTT. Supplemented by reference TRBV11-2 and TRBJ2-3, the full variable domain reads EAGVAQSPRYKIIEKRQSVAFWCNPISGHATLYWYQQILGQGPKLLIQFQNNGVVDDSQLPKDRFSAERLKGVDSTLKIQPAKLEDSAVYLCASSLALGGGTDTQYFGPGTRLTVL.

The rearrangement uses TRBV27 and TRBJ2-4, with D perhaps matching TRBD1 (5 bases). Germline loops: CDR1 MNHEY, CDR2 SMNVEV (reference sequence). V dropped 4 bases and J dropped 0 bases, with 16 bases sitting between them. This CDR3 comprises 17 residues. CDR3 nucleotide sequence: TGTGCCAGCAGTTCTATGGGGCAGAACCTAGCCAAAAACATTCAGTACTTC. Translating it yields CASSSMGQNLAKNIQYF.

The rearrangement joins TRBV5-1 to TRBJ2-5, with 8 bases lining up with TRBD2. The ends lost 4 bases at V and 1 base at J; junction bases unmatched: 9. CDR1 SGHRS and CDR2 YFSETQ come from the germline V gene. CDR3 length: 16 residues. The CDR3: CASSPTGGWAQETQYF. Written as DNA, the CDR3 is TGCGCCAGCAGCCCCACGGGGGGGTGGGCCCAAGAGACCCAGTACTTC.

This sequence joins TRBV6-5 and TRBJ1-1; TRBD1 agrees at 7 bases. This CDR3 is built from 16 residues. CDR1 MNHEY and CDR2 SVGAGI come from the germline V gene. V trimming: 0 bases; J trimming: 4 bases; junction bases outside the gene matches: 8. The CDR3 nucleotides are TGTGCCAGCAGTTACTCCCCCCACGCAGGGGGCACTGAAGCTTTCTTT. It yields the protein CASSYSPHAGGTEAFF.

V usage is TRBV3-1 (or the pseudogene TRBV3-2) and J usage is TRBJ1-4; 7 bases fit TRBD1. Unmatched junction bases numbered 5, after V lost 1 base and J lost 3 bases. From germline, CDR1 is LGHDT and CDR2 YNNKEL (reference sequence). This CDR3 contains 16 residues. The CDR3 protein is CASSQARQGANEKLFF. The CDR3 DNA reads TGTGCCAGCAGCCAAGCTAGACAGGGCGCTAATGAAAAACTGTTTTTT.

This clone was found once. The gene calls are TRBV4-1 and TRBJ2-1, with 10 bases identical to TRBD2. CDR1 and CDR2 (germline): MGHRA, YSYEKL. Trimming took 2 bases from V and 11 from J; bases not matched to a gene: 15. CDR3 length equals 17 residues. CDR3 sequence (DNA): TGCGCCAGCAGCCAACCTCTGCTAGCGGGGGCCCTTAGGAAGCAGTTCTTC. Protein sequence: CASSQPLLAGALRKQFF.

The V gene is TRBV6-5, the J gene TRBJ2-7; maybe TRBD1 (5 bases). Germline V CDR1 and CDR2: MNHEY, SVGAGI. V lost 2 bases to trimming and J lost 2 bases, with 10 bases between them. There are 14 residues in the CDR3. As DNA, the CDR3 is TGTGCCAGCAGTTACAGGGGATCCCCCTACGAGCAGTACTTC. Translating it yields CASSYRGSPYEQYF.

The V call is TRBV19, the J call TRBJ1-2, with TRBD1 identical over 11 bases. The germline CDR1 and CDR2 sequences are LNHDA and SQIVND (reference sequence). V was pared by 3 bases and J by 7 bases, with 4 bases of the junction left unmatched. The CDR3 totals 14 residues. The CDR3 loop is CASSIAGTGGGYTF. CDR3 DNA sequence: TGTGCCAGTAGTATTGCCGGGACAGGGGGTGGCTACACCTTC.

The rearrangement links TRBV6-5 to TRBJ2-3, with D perhaps TRBD2 (5 bases). Germline V gene sequence: CDR1 MNHEY, CDR2 SVGAGI. The CDR3 runs to 13 residues. The ends were cut back, 6 bases at V and 3 bases at J, with 10 bases in the middle. DNA for the CDR3: TGTGCCAGCAGGCTACCGGGGACAGATACGCAGTATTTT. As protein: CASRLPGTDTQYF.

The chain is built from TRBV27 and TRBJ1-2, with TRBD1 identical over 12 bases. Trimming took 6 bases from V and 7 from J; bases not matched to a gene: 12. Per germline, CDR1 MNHEY and CDR2 SMNVEV (reference sequence). The CDR3 extends over 16 amino acids. The CDR3 DNA is TGTGCCAGCAGCCTTGCTCCGGGACAGGGGGCTTTTGGCTACACCTTC. Protein: CASSLAPGQGAFGYTF.

The chain combines TRBV2 with TRBJ1-2; D gene uncertain. V was pared by 7 bases and J by 3 bases, with 12 bases between. The CDR3 spans 13 residues. The germline gives CDR1 SNHLY, CDR2 FYNNEI. CDR3: CASTGLLYYGYTF. CDR3 in DNA: TGTGCCAGCACAGGACTGCTGTACTATGGCTACACCTTC.